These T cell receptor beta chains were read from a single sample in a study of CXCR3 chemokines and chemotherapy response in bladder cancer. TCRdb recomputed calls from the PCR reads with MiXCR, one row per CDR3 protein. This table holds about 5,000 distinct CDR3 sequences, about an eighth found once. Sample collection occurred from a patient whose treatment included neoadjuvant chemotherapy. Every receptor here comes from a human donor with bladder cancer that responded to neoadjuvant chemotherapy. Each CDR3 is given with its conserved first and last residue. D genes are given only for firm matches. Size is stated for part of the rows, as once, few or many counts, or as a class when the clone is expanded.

DNA: TGTGCCAGCAGCGATGGGGACGGGGATACGCAGTATTTT; CDR3: CASSDGDGDTQYF; V: TRBV9; size: many; J: TRBJ2-3; D: -
DNA: TGTGCCAGTAGTAGTCCGACAGGAGCCATTCAACGGCCCCAGCATTTT; CDR3: CASSSPTGAIQRPQHF; V: TRBV19; size: medium-sized; J: TRBJ1-5; D: -
DNA: TGTGCCAGCAGCTCTTTTACTGTCAATAATGAGCAGTTCTTC; CDR3: CASSSFTVNNEQFF; V: TRBV7-9; size: medium-sized; J: TRBJ2-1; D: -
DNA: TGCAGCTATGGGAGCCCCTACGAGCAGTACTTC; CDR3: CSYGSPYEQYF; V: TRBV29-1; size: many; J: TRBJ2-7; D: -
DNA: TGTGCCAGCAGCTTAGTTGGGACTACCTTCGCAGATACGCAGTATTTT; CDR3: CASSLVGTTFADTQYF; V: TRBV7-9; size: many; J: TRBJ2-3; D: TRBD2
DNA: TGTGCCAGTCTTCCTAGCGGGAGATCCTACGAGCAGTACTTC; CDR3: CASLPSGRSYEQYF; V: TRBV6-2/TRBV6-3; size: medium-sized; J: TRBJ2-7; D: TRBD2
DNA: TGTGCCAGCTCACCGGACAGCGAAGCTAACTATGGCTACACCTTC; CDR3: CASSPDSEANYGYTF; V: TRBV18; size: medium-sized; J: TRBJ1-2; D: -
DNA: TGTGCCAGCACCGGGACAGGTGAGGCAAATGAGCAGTTCTTC; CDR3: CASTGTGEANEQFF; V: TRBV6-2/TRBV6-3; size: medium-sized; J: TRBJ2-1; D: TRBD1
DNA: TGCAGTGCTCAACCCGACGGGGGGGCCAGCGGCTACACCTTC; CDR3: CSAQPDGGASGYTF; V: TRBV20-1; size: many; J: TRBJ1-2; D: -
DNA: TGTGCCAGCAGCCCCAGGGGCCAGCGGGGCCGCACCGGGGAGCTGTTTTTT; CDR3: CASSPRGQRGRTGELFF; V: TRBV7-2; size: medium-sized; J: TRBJ2-2; D: -
DNA: TGTGCCACCAGCAGAGATTCGGGGCGGTCGGAGCTGTTTTTT; CDR3: CATSRDSGRSELFF; V: TRBV15; size: -; J: TRBJ2-2; D: -
DNA: TGCAGCACTCGACTAGCGGGGACTTACAATGAGCAGTTCTTC; CDR3: CSTRLAGTYNEQFF; V: TRBV29-1; size: medium-sized; J: TRBJ2-1; D: TRBD2
DNA: TGCAGCGTTGAGGGCGGCCGGAGAGCTGAGCAGTTCTTC; CDR3: CSVEGGRRAEQFF; V: TRBV29-1; size: many; J: TRBJ2-1; D: -
DNA: TGTGCCAGCAGCTTAGAAGGCCGGCCCTCGGCCGAGCAGTACTTC; CDR3: CASSLEGRPSAEQYF; V: TRBV7-2; size: medium-sized; J: TRBJ2-7; D: -
DNA: TGTGCCAGCAGCGAGACATATACGCAGTATTTT; CDR3: CASSETYTQYF; V: TRBV2; size: -; J: TRBJ2-3; D: -
DNA: TGTCCCATCAGTGAACCTCCCAGAACTAGCGGCCCCCGGGTTTACGAGCAGTACTTC; CDR3: CPISEPPRTSGPRVYEQYF; V: TRBV10-3; size: once; J: TRBJ2-7; D: TRBD2
DNA: TGTGCCAGCGGGTTGACAGGGGTCACAGATACGCAGTATTTT; CDR3: CASGLTGVTDTQYF; V: TRBV28; size: many; J: TRBJ2-3; D: TRBD1
DNA: TGTGCTAGTGGTCTAGGGGTCTCCTACGAGCAGTACTTC; CDR3: CASGLGVSYEQYF; V: TRBV12-5; size: once; J: TRBJ2-7; D: -
DNA: TGTGCCAGCAGTTTAGGGTACGGTGGGGCCGCGAACACTGAAGCTTTCTTT; CDR3: CASSLGYGGAANTEAFF; V: TRBV12-3/TRBV12-4; size: many; J: TRBJ1-1; D: -
DNA: TGTGCCAGCGGGGCTAGCGGTAGCACAGATACGCAGTATTTT; CDR3: CASGASGSTDTQYF; V: TRBV27; size: many; J: TRBJ2-3; D: TRBD2
DNA: TGTGCCAGCAGCTATCAACTCCGGACAGGGCTCATCTATGGCTACACCTTC; CDR3: CASSYQLRTGLIYGYTF; V: TRBV27; size: few; J: TRBJ1-2; D: TRBD1
DNA: TGTGCCTGGAATGGACAGGGTAATTCACCCCTCCACTTT; CDR3: CAWNGQGNSPLHF; V: TRBV30; size: medium-sized; J: TRBJ1-6; D: TRBD1
DNA: TGTGCCAGTAGTATAGATAGGACACCCGGAAACACCATATATTTT; CDR3: CASSIDRTPGNTIYF; V: TRBV19; size: -; J: TRBJ1-3; D: -
DNA: TGCGCCAGCAGTGAGTTTAGCGGGACCAATGAGCAGTTCTTC; CDR3: CASSEFSGTNEQFF; V: TRBV10-2; size: many; J: TRBJ2-1; D: TRBD2
DNA: TGTGCCAGTAGCCGACCGGGACAGGGGGCCGCGAGCAATCAGCCCCAGCATTTT; CDR3: CASSRPGQGAASNQPQHF; V: TRBV19; size: medium-sized; J: TRBJ1-5; D: TRBD1
DNA: TGTGCCAGCAGCGAAGGACTAGCGGAGTCCTACGAGCAGTACTTC; CDR3: CASSEGLAESYEQYF; V: TRBV5-4; size: medium-sized; J: TRBJ2-7; D: TRBD2
DNA: TGTGCCAGCAATCTAGCGGGAGCTACCGGGGAGCTGTTTTTT; CDR3: CASNLAGATGELFF; V: TRBV12-3/TRBV12-4; size: many; J: TRBJ2-2; D: TRBD2